This TCR beta chain emerged from a study of shared clonotypes between healthy human individuals. Notes on the study in general: Having only a few donors restricted how much genetic and exposure-history diversity was captured.

V was trimmed by 0 bases and J by 3 bases, leaving 12 bases between them. Germline V gene sequence: CDR1 LGHNA, CDR2 YNFKEQ. The CDR3 sequence is 15 residues long. At a deep level, the assay was run. TCRdb keeps only in-frame clones here, not all; method: immunoSEQ multiplex PCR. Of about 490,000 clones detected, around 80% appear once; the ten largest clones hold about 12%. With respect to this clone: The antigen is undetermined.

The source of this sequence is a woman in her 40s in good health. Some clones in this sample may be carry-over from other donors' samples. The sample comprised PBMCs. The V call is TRBV4-2, the J call TRBJ2-7, with TRBD2 as a possible D gene (6 bases). CDR3 nucleotides: TGTGCCAGCAGCCAAGAACCGGGGGTCTACTACGAGCAGTACTTC. Translating it yields CASSQEPGVYYEQYF.